This T cell receptor (beta chain) originates from a study of Graves' ophthalmopathy and Graves' hyperthyroidism. This clonotype was seen only a few times. The CDR3 is made up of 14 amino acids. Per the germline V gene, CDR1 is LGHNT and CDR2 is FRNRAP. V was shortened by 3 bases and J by 2 bases, with 8 bases between the two germline ends. Investigators amplified TCR beta CDR3 regions from RNA transcripts. Investigators did first-round RT-PCR with HTBI primers, then second-round multiplex PCR. MiXCR, run by TCRdb on the multiplex PCR reads, gives a single entry per CDR3 protein. The sample lists about 620,000 distinct CDR3 sequences; 22% were seen once.

The clonotype originates from a woman aged 18-29 years with stable Graves' hyperthyroidism. Some clones in this sample may be carry-over from other donors' samples. Sequencing used peripheral blood. This chain uses TRBV12-5 with TRBJ1-3; D is ambiguous. CDR3 bases: TGTGCTAGTGGTTTCGGCAAGGCTGGAAACACCATATATTTT. This codes for CASGFGKAGNTIYF.